The present T cell receptor beta chain was sequenced within a study of cytomegalovirus exposure and HLA in healthy donors. Vbeta (60) and Jbeta (13) primers were used in the PCR. TCRdb's table, derived via immunoSEQ multiplex PCR, lists solely in-frame clones and lacks some. The sample contains 200,000 to 250,000 clones, around four fifths of which appear only once. The CDR3 totals 14 residues. Looked up from germline, CDR1 is SGHDN and CDR2 is FVKESK. Trimming stripped 5 bases from V and 3 bases from J, with 14 bases between. The clonotype was recovered from a woman in her forties in good health and CMV-seronegative. Material: PBMCs. The V and J genes are TRBV14 and TRBJ2-7; D gene uncertain. Here the CDR3 DNA reads TGTGCCAGCAGCGTTAGCCGGTGGGTCTACGAGCAGTACTTC. The encoded protein is CASSVSRWVYEQYF. Supplemented by reference TRBV14 and TRBJ2-7, the full variable domain reads EAGVTQFPSHSVIEKGQTVTLRCDPISGHDNLYWYRRVMGKEIKFLLHFVKESKQDESGMPNNRFLAERTGGTYSTLKVQPAELEDSGVYFCASSVSRWVYEQYFGPGTRLTVT.